Listed below are T cell receptor beta chains from one sample, sequenced in a study of T-cell memory formation after mild COVID-19. MiXCR, applied by TCRdb to the 5' RACE reads, yields one record per CDR3 protein. The data show under 700,000 distinct CDR3 sequences, just over 20% seen once. The sample was PBMCs or a T cell subset sorted from them (not recorded which). The receptors originated from an adult woman who had mild COVID-19 (a few samples of this study predate the infection). Cell type and time point are not known. CDR3s include the opening cysteine and the closing phenylalanine or tryptophan. The D gene is left open where the match is weak. Clone size is stated in some rows and not others, as once, few, many or a class when expanded.

>TRBV14|.|TRBJ1-2|few
TGTGCCAGCAGCACAAATGGCTACACCTTC
CASSTNGYTF
>TRBV4-1|TRBD2|TRBJ2-3|once
TGCGCCAGCAGCCAAGCTGGCGGGGGGGCATCTGATACGCAGTATTTT
CASSQAGGGASDTQYF
>TRBV6-5|.|TRBJ1-2|.
TGTGCCAGCATGGGGGCTCACTATAACTATGGCTACACCTTC
CASMGAHYNYGYTF
>TRBV20-1|.|TRBJ2-4|.
TGCAGTGCTAGCCGGCCAGCCAAAAACATTCAGTACTTC
CSASRPAKNIQYF
>TRBV5-1|.|TRBJ1-2|few
TGCGCCAGCAGCGGAACAGGGACCAGCTATGGCTACACCTTC
CASSGTGTSYGYTF
>TRBV7-9|.|TRBJ2-5|few
TGTGCCAGCAGCCAGGACAGCCAAAGGACCCAGTACTTC
CASSQDSQRTQYF
>TRBV24-1|TRBD2|TRBJ2-3|.
TGTGCCACCAGTGACAGTCTACTAGCGGGAGGCACAGATACGCAGTATTTT
CATSDSLLAGGTDTQYF
>TRBV5-1|TRBD1|TRBJ2-1|.
TGCGCCAGCAGCTCCCAGGGGGTGGAATACAATGAGCAGTTCTTC
CASSSQGVEYNEQFF
>TRBV4-3|.|TRBJ2-7|.
TGCGCCAGCAGCCCGCGTAGGACAGCGTCGTACGAGCAGTACTTC
CASSPRRTASYEQYF
>TRBV7-9|TRBD1|TRBJ2-3|many
TGTGCCAGCAGCCCCGGACAGGGTGGCGATACGCAGTATTTT
CASSPGQGGDTQYF
>TRBV2|.|TRBJ1-1|.
TGTGCCAGCGGGGAGATTGTGGGGAGGGACACTGAAGCTTTCTTT
CASGEIVGRDTEAFF
>TRBV4-1|TRBD1|TRBJ1-1|.
TGCGCCAGCAGCCGAGCCGGGACAGGGAGGACTGAAGCTTTCTTT
CASSRAGTGRTEAFF
>TRBV12-3/TRBV12-4|.|TRBJ1-4|few
TGTGCCAGCAGGCACGCCCCAACAGAACTGTTTTTT
CASRHAPTELFF
>TRBV23-1|TRBD1|TRBJ2-5|many
TGCGCCAGTCACAGGGGTGAGACCCAGTACTTC
CASHRGETQYF
>TRBV7-2|.|TRBJ1-1|.
TGTGCCAGCAGCTTAAAAACAGGGTCTCGCACTGAAGCTTTCTTT
CASSLKTGSRTEAFF